Detailed here is one TCR beta chain. The record originates from a study of cytomegalovirus exposure and HLA in healthy donors. Trimming removed 4 bases from V and 3 bases from J, with 9 bases in between. From germline, CDR1 is MNHEY and CDR2 SVGAGI. This CDR3 comprises 13 residues. This PCR relied on a set of 60 Vbeta primers and 13 Jbeta primers. Clones were sequenced by immunoSEQ multiplex PCR, and TCRdb holds only the in-frame ones, with some missing. This sample has about 140,000 clones; 75% to 85% occur once, and the top ten carry around 2.5%. V is TRBV6-5 and J is TRBJ1-1; D is unclear. The receptor was isolated from a man in his forties or fifties in good health and CMV-seronegative. Sequences were obtained from PBMCs. The CDR3 spells CASSSYPYTEAFF. In nucleotides, the CDR3 is TGTGCCAGCAGTTCGTATCCTTACACTGAAGCTTTCTTT.